What follows are 8 T cell receptor beta chains derived from one specimen sequenced in a study of spatial heterogeneity in lung cancer. Study conclusions and caveats: One measure, the expanded intratumoral alpha and beta TCR count, tracked tumor mutation counts.

These receptors have no known antigen. Time point meaning: sample taken at primary tumor resection. Each CDR3 protein gets one entry after TCRdb re-called the 5' RACE reads with MiXCR. The table has some 14,000 distinct CDR3 sequences, more than 3% seen once; the top ten hold about 17%. The material was lung tumor tissue, obtained at surgery. All receptors come from a male donor with early-stage non-small cell lung cancer.

This clonotype was counted at least ten times. The chain is built from TRBV20-1 and TRBJ1-3, with D unclear. Per germline, CDR1 DFQATT and CDR2 SNEGSKA (reference sequence). The CDR3 is made up of 14 amino acids. V lost 0 bases, J lost 3 bases, and 9 bases lay in between. Written as DNA, the CDR3 is TGCAGTGCTAGAGATCTCAGCTTTGGAAACACCATATATTTT. It specifies CSARDLSFGNTIYF.

In its sample, this clonotype ranks as medium-sized. The chain uses TRBV11-3 and TRBJ2-5; D is unclear. The CDR3 sequence is 11 residues long. Trimming took off 5 bases at V and 5 bases at J, with 6 bases between the two ends. Per germline, CDR1 SGHNT and CDR2 YENEEA. The CDR3 DNA reads TGTGCCAGCAGCCCTCGCGAGACCCAGTACTTC. It translates to CASSPRETQYF.

This clonotype was detected ten times or more. The chain joins TRBV12-3 or TRBV12-4 to TRBJ2-3, with D possibly matching TRBD1 (5 bases). CDR3 length: 13 residues. V lost 5 bases and J lost 11, with 17 bases in between. In nucleotides, the CDR3 is TGTGCCAGCAGTCGTAATTATGACGGACAGCAGTATTTT. Amino acid sequence: CASSRNYDGQQYF.

This clonotype was seen many times. The chain combines TRBV5-1 with TRBJ2-1; 11 bases align to TRBD1. The CDR3 contains 16 residues. Trimming cost V 4 bases and J 6 bases; bases outside gene matches: 9. CDR1 SGHRS and CDR2 YFSETQ come from the germline V gene. In DNA form, the CDR3 reads TGCGCCAGCAGCCTCGCCGGACAGGGGGCTTTCAATGAGCAGTTCTTC. It translates to CASSLAGQGAFNEQFF.

This clonotype showed up many times. The chain combines TRBV12-3 or TRBV12-4 with TRBJ1-6; D is unresolved. CDR3 length: 14 amino acids. V gave up 7 bases and J gave up 7 bases, with 14 bases separating them. The CDR3 region is CASKDTEANSPLHF. DNA for the CDR3: TGTGCCAGCAAAGACACGGAAGCGAATTCACCCCTCCACTTT.

In its sample, this clonotype ranks as medium-sized. J is TRBJ2-3 and V is TRBV14; 10 nucleotides agree with TRBD2. Germline values: CDR1 SGHDN, CDR2 FVKESK. The V segment lost 3 bases and the J segment 4 bases; nucleotides outside the gene matches: 28. The CDR3 loop spans 23 amino acids. The CDR3 DNA follows: TGTGCCAGCAGCCACCGGGTAGCGGGGGGAGTTAACCCCTACTCCCGGAGGTCAGATACGCAGTATTTT. Translated, it gives CASSHRVAGGVNPYSRRSDTQYF.

Worth noting for this clonotype: A read error may account for a junction end that differs from germline. The chain is built from TRBV2 and TRBJ1-5; D gene uncertain. The CDR3 contains 13 residues. Germline V lookup: CDR1 SNHLY, CDR2 FYNNEI. This CDR3 is CASNTPGGQPQNF. For the CDR3, the DNA is TGTGCCAGCAATACCCCTGGAGGTCAGCCCCAGAATTTT.

This clonotype was observed many times. The chain is built from TRBV9 and TRBJ2-1; 14 nucleotides line up with TRBD2. V lost 4 bases and J lost 4; bases outside the gene matches: 7. CDR1 SGDLS and CDR2 YYNGEE come from the germline V gene. This CDR3 has 17 amino acids. Here the CDR3 DNA reads TGTGCCAGCAGCTTCCGACTAGCGGGGGGGCGTTACAATGAGCAGTTCTTC. Translation: CASSFRLAGGRYNEQFF. Based on the CDR3 plus reference TRBV9 and TRBJ2-1, the full variable domain is DSGVTQTPKHLITATGQRVTLRCSPRSGDLSVYWYQQSLDQGLQFLIQYYNGEERAKGNILERFSAQQFPDLHSELNLSSLELGDSALYFCASSFRLAGGRYNEQFFGPGTRLTVL.